Listed below are T cell receptor beta chains from one sample, sequenced in a study of cytomegalovirus exposure and HLA in healthy donors. The protocol was immunoSEQ multiplex PCR, while the TCRdb copy is restricted to in-frame clones and leaves out a portion. This table holds 85,000 to 120,000 clones, 75% found once. The sample comprised PBMCs. These receptors came from a man aged 35 to 55 in good health and CMV-seronegative. CDR3s include the opening cysteine and the closing phenylalanine or tryptophan. Each record gives: V gene, CDR3 protein.

TRBV5-5 | CASSPDSYSGNTIYF
TRBV7-8 | CASSLGSSGDGYTF
TRBV6-1 | CASIIRGGSYEQYF
TRBV6-1 | CASSELTGEDTQYF
TRBV11-2 | CASSFHRDSSYEQYF
TRBV28 | CASSIPDTDSYYGYTF
TRBV2 | CASSELRLAGSETQYF
TRBV5-1 | CASSPQGGGAETQYF
TRBV7-2 | CASSTTGSYGYTF
TRBV19 | CASLSAGLSTEAFF
TRBV5-4 | CASSFAPGQMNEKLFF
TRBV5-1 | CASTQGQGSGYTF
TRBV5-1 | CASSFERQETQYF
TRBV4-2 | CASSQDTGLAGGPAYEQYF
TRBV5-4 | CASSATGTGTPEAFF
TRBV15 | CATSREQGGTTYEQYF
TRBV19 | CASIDSMNTEAFF
TRBV7-2 | CASSYRLAGESDTQYF
TRBV19 | CASSIGGADEKLFF
TRBV6-5 | CASSNFFRSYEQYF
TRBV6-1 | CASSEGQGFDQETQYF
TRBV5-4 | CASSRGGARPYEQYF
TRBV5-1 | CASSWRPGEDYEQYF
TRBV5-4 | CASSPKRGVYNEQFF
TRBV29-1 | CSVRTSGDGTDTQYF